Listed here are 21 T cell receptor beta chains from one sample, sequenced in a study of control samples from healthy donors and cancer patients. TCRdb's table, derived via immunoSEQ multiplex PCR, lists solely in-frame clones and lacks some. Among about 110,000 clones listed, just under 85% were seen once. Specimen: blood. The receptors come from a man between 18 and 35 years old in good health.

This clone was detected only once. The chain employs TRBV7-6 and TRBJ2-5, with D maybe TRBD1 (6 bases). Germline CDR1 is SGHVS and CDR2 is FNYEAQ. The germline V and J ends were trimmed by 2 bases and 1 base, with 14 bases remaining between them. The CDR3 is made up of 16 amino acids. The CDR3 DNA follows: TGTGCCAGCAGCTTATTCACACAGGGCATCCAAGAGACCCAGTACTTC. Residues: CASSLFTQGIQETQYF.

The genes are TRBV27 and TRBJ2-1; possibly TRBD2 for D (5 bases). Trimming removed 0 bases from V and 15 bases from J, with 15 bases in between. The CDR3 runs 13 residues. From germline, CDR1 is MNHEY and CDR2 SMNVEV (reference sequence). The CDR3 nucleotides read TGTGCCAGCAGTTTATCGGTCCGGGGTCGGCGGTTCTTC. Its protein product is CASSLSVRGRRFF.

This sequence joins TRBV30 and TRBJ1-2; D remains unclear. The germline CDR1 and CDR2 sequences are GTSNPN and SVGIG (reference sequence). CDR3 length equals 11 residues. The germline V and J ends were trimmed by 3 bases and 6 bases, with 8 bases remaining between them. The DNA for the CDR3 is TGTGCCTGGAGGGTCGGAGATGGCTACACCTTC. Protein: CAWRVGDGYTF.

Only a few counts were recorded for this clone. The chain uses TRBV19 and TRBJ2-3, with no clear D. Trimming took 5 bases from V and 0 from J, leaving 9 bases between them. Germline V gene data show CDR1 as LNHDA and CDR2 as SQIVND (reference sequence). The CDR3 consists of 14 residues. CDR3 protein: CASSPRPSTDTQYF. In DNA, the CDR3 is TGTGCCAGTAGTCCGCGACCTAGCACAGATACGCAGTATTTT.

V gene TRBV4-1 combines with J gene TRBJ1-2, with 10 bases fitting TRBD1. Germline-derived CDR1 and CDR2 are MGHRA and YSYEKL. After removal of 6 bases from V and 6 bases from J, the junction contained 13 bases not matched to a gene. The CDR3 has 16 amino acids. The CDR3 DNA is TGCGCCAGCAGTCCAGCAGCAGTCGGGACAGGGGATGGCTACACCTTC. It is translated as CASSPAAVGTGDGYTF.

V gene TRBV3-1 (or the pseudogene TRBV3-2) combines with J gene TRBJ1-5, with a possible D match to TRBD1 (5 bases). The CDR3 sequence is 16 residues long. In germline, CDR1 is LGHDT, CDR2 YNNKEL (reference sequence). V was pared by 0 bases and J by 7 bases, with 16 bases between. CDR3 DNA sequence: TGTGCCAGCAGCCAAGATCCGAGGGGAGGATGGCAGCCCCAGCATTTT. Translation: CASSQDPRGGWQPQHF.

The chain employs TRBV5-1 and TRBJ1-2; tentative D call: TRBD1 (6 bases). Trimming left V 3 bases short and J 8 bases short, with 20 bases between. CDR1 is SGHRS, CDR2 YFSETQ, per germline. The CDR3 consists of 15 residues. CDR3 DNA sequence: TGCGCCAGCAGCTCGTCATTAGGACAGCTTTGGGGCTACACCTTC. The encoded protein is CASSSSLGQLWGYTF.

The CDR3 DNA reads TGTGCCAGCAGGTTCAGGGACGGGAGCTCCTACGAGCAGTACTTC. It codes for CASRFRDGSSYEQYF. The chain joins TRBV7-8 to TRBJ2-7, with D perhaps matching TRBD2 (6 bases). The CDR3 spans 15 residues. Trimming removed 6 bases at V and 0 bases at J, with 15 bases between. Germline lookup yields CDR1 SGHVS and CDR2 FQNEAQ.

The chain couples TRBV19 to TRBJ1-2; the match to TRBD1 covers 7 bases. Germline-derived CDR1 and CDR2 are LNHDA and SQIVND (reference sequence). Losses at the gene ends were 3 bases for V and 3 bases for J; bases not matched to a gene: 4. The CDR3 is 14 amino acids. CDR3 coding DNA: TGTGCCAGTAGTATGACAGGGAGCGACTATGGCTACACCTTC. Translation: CASSMTGSDYGYTF. The whole variable domain, filled in from reference TRBV19 and TRBJ1-2, reads DGGITQSPKYLFRKEGQNVTLSCEQNLNHDAMYWYRQDPGQGLRLIYYSQIVNDFQKGDIAEGYSVSREKKESFPLTVTSAQKNPTAFYLCASSMTGSDYGYTFGSGTRLTVV.

This clone was seen once. The rearrangement links TRBV6-5 to TRBJ2-7; D might be TRBD1 or TRBD2, each matching 5 bases. From germline, CDR1 is MNHEY and CDR2 SVGAGI. V was trimmed by 0 bases and J by 1 base, leaving 10 bases between them. The CDR3 has 15 amino acids. The chain's CDR3 is CASSYSPGRSYEQYF. The CDR3 nucleotides read TGTGCCAGCAGTTACTCTCCGGGACGTTCCTACGAGCAGTACTTC.

The V call is TRBV5-1, the J call TRBJ1-3; D call uncertain. The CDR3 has 14 amino acids. Germline V gene sequence: CDR1 SGHRS, CDR2 YFSETQ. V lost 1 base and J 8 bases, leaving 13 bases between the germline ends. The CDR3 reads CASSLYSLGDTIYF. The CDR3 bases are TGCGCCAGCAGCTTGTACAGTCTCGGGGACACCATATATTTT.

The chain uses TRBV18 and TRBJ1-6, with D possibly being TRBD1 (5 bases). The CDR3 is 13 amino acids. Germline assignment: CDR1 KGHSH and CDR2 LQKENI. Trimming took 4 bases from V and 8 from J, leaving 9 bases between them. CDR3 residues: CASSRGGDSPLHF. CDR3 nucleotides: TGTGCCAGCTCACGGGGAGGGGATTCACCCCTCCACTTT.

The rearrangement joins TRBV15 to TRBJ1-1, with TRBD1 matching over 7 bases. Losses at the gene ends were 0 bases for V and 6 bases for J; bases not matched to a gene: 4. The CDR3 loop spans 14 amino acids. Germline V CDR1 and CDR2: LNHNV, YYDKDF (reference sequence). The CDR3 region is CATSRDRGVSEAFF. The CDR3 region has the DNA TGTGCCACCAGCAGAGACAGGGGGGTATCTGAAGCTTTCTTT.

The CDR3 region has the DNA TGTGCCAGCAGCCTGTCGGATCAGCCCCAGCATTTT. Translating gives CASSLSDQPQHF. The rearrangement uses TRBV6-5 and TRBJ1-5; D is ambiguous. The germline gives CDR1 MNHEY, CDR2 SVGAGI. Trimming took off 6 bases at V and 5 bases at J, with 8 bases between the two ends. The CDR3 sequence is 12 residues long.

V usage is TRBV7-2 and J usage is TRBJ2-7; D possibly corresponds to TRBD1 (6 bases). The V gene's germline CDR1 is SGHTA and CDR2 FQGNSA. This CDR3 has 15 residues. V was cut by 5 bases and J by 0 bases, with 14 bases left in between. CDR3 amino acids: CASSLTGTSSYEQYF. In nucleotides, the CDR3 is TGTGCCAGCAGCCTCACCGGGACAAGCTCCTACGAGCAGTACTTC.

This clone has a single count. The J gene is TRBJ2-7, the V gene TRBV6-2 or TRBV6-3, with TRBD1 matching 8 bases. CDR1 and CDR2 from the germline V gene are MNHEY and SVGEGT. Germline trimming cut 6 bases from V and 5 bases from J; bases unmatched to any gene: 6. This CDR3 contains 13 residues. The CDR3 reads CASSPDRGHEQYV. The CDR3 DNA reads as TGTGCCAGCAGCCCTGACAGGGGCCACGAGCAGTACGTC.

A single count supports this clone. The chain recombines TRBV4-2 with TRBJ2-3, with D possibly matching TRBD1 (6 bases). CDR1 and CDR2 from the germline V gene are LGHNA and YNFKEQ. The CDR3 spans 17 residues. The germline V and J ends were trimmed by 0 bases and 4 bases, with 17 bases remaining between them. This chain's CDR3 is CASSQEEGTGSSDTQYF. CDR3 coding DNA: TGTGCCAGCAGCCAAGAGGAAGGCACAGGGTCATCAGATACGCAGTATTTT.

This clone turned up a few times. This chain connects TRBV30 to TRBJ2-1; D not resolved. Germline V gives CDR1 GTSNPN, CDR2 SVGIG (reference sequence). The V and J ends lost 1 base and 1 base respectively, with 11 bases between them. This CDR3 has 15 residues. CDR3 in DNA: TGTGCCTGGAGTGGGGGAACTAAATCCTACAATGAGCAGTTCTTC. It encodes CAWSGGTKSYNEQFF.

J is TRBJ1-2 and V is TRBV30, with D unresolved. Trimming shortened V by 0 bases and J by 4 bases, and 12 bases separated the two germline ends. The CDR3 runs 14 residues. CDR1 and CDR2 (germline): GTSNPN, SVGIG (reference sequence). The CDR3 reads CAWSVEGASYGYTF. In DNA form, the CDR3 reads TGTGCCTGGAGTGTAGAAGGAGCTTCCTATGGCTACACCTTC.

V and J are TRBV12-3 or TRBV12-4 and TRBJ2-1; D not resolved. The CDR3 consists of 11 residues. V gave up 3 bases and J gave up 6 bases, with 3 bases separating them. In DNA, the CDR3 is TGTGCCAGCAGTTTTCTCAATGAGCAGTTCTTC. It encodes CASSFLNEQFF.

The sample holds one count of this clone. V usage is TRBV5-4 and J usage is TRBJ2-1; no firm D call. Germline values: CDR1 SGHNT, CDR2 YYREEE (reference sequence). CDR3 length equals 14 residues. Deletions cut 0 bases from V and 6 bases from J, with 10 bases between. The CDR3 DNA reads as TGTGCCAGCAGCTTGGTAGTAGGGTCCAATGAGCAGTTCTTC. Protein: CASSLVVGSNEQFF.